This TCR beta chain emerged from a study of patients with pleural tuberculosis (dated by TCRdb to 2014 to 2015). The instrument given in TCRdb is Illumina Genome Analyzer IIx. TCRdb reanalyzed the raw reads on its own, using fastp at Q25 for trimming and MiXCR for clone calling, and kept in-frame beta chains. CDR3 protein duplicates are merged, each entry listing the most common genes and DNA. This sample comprises tens of thousands of distinct CDR3 sequences, 7.3% of them detected only once. In total, the top ten clones hold roughly 16% of the sample. CDR3 length: 13 amino acids, cysteine to phenylalanine. Only the CDR3 part of the read is kept: 39 bases, read in frame from the first base. The germline V gene encodes CDR1 SQVTM and CDR2 ANQGSEA. At the junction V is shortened by 4 bases and J by 2 bases, with 11 bases in between. This clonotype was counted many times. Its specific antigen is unknown. The record has no base qualities; no much larger clone is one base away.

Here the chain combines TRBV29-1 and TRBJ1-2; tentative D gene TRBD1, with 6 bases matching. The sequence derives from a human donor with pleural tuberculosis. The CDR3 region reads CSVGNRENYGYTF. The DNA is TGCAGCGTTGGTAACAGGGAGAACTATGGCTACACCTTC.